A selection of T cell receptor beta chains follows, all from one sample in a study of shared clonotypes between healthy human individuals. TCRdb's copy holds only in-frame clones and misses some; the assay was immunoSEQ multiplex PCR. The repertoire has over 2,000,000 clones, roughly 95% of them found once; the top ten carry approximately 1.6%. Material for sequencing was naive CD8+ T cells from PBMCs. These receptors were obtained from a man younger than 30 in good health. Some clones in this sample may be carry-over from other donors' samples. Each CDR3 is given with its conserved first and last residue. The D gene is left open where the match is weak. Expanded clones get a size class; other rows say once, few or many, or leave the size out.

D,V,length,J,size,DNA,CDR3
TRBD2,TRBV2,16,TRBJ2-1,-,TGTGCCAGCAGCGGCCTAGCGGGGGGAACCTACAATGAGCAGTTCTTC,CASSGLAGGTYNEQFF
TRBD1,TRBV7-8,18,TRBJ2-2,once,TGTGCCAGCAGCTTAGAGGCAGGGGGCCACCTTGTCACCGGGGAGCTGTTTTTT,CASSLEAGGHLVTGELFF
TRBD2,TRBV29-1,14,TRBJ2-5,-,TGCAGCGTCTTCGGGGGGAAGTTAGGGGAGACCCAGTACTTC,CSVFGGKLGETQYF
TRBD2,TRBV9,18,TRBJ2-2,-,TGTGCCAGCAGCTTATACCAGGGGACTAGCGGGAACACCGGGGAGCTGTTTTTT,CASSLYQGTSGNTGELFF
TRBD1,TRBV9,16,TRBJ1-4,-,TGTGCCAGCAGCGGGGGGACAGGGTTTCCTAATGAAAAACTGTTTTTT,CASSGGTGFPNEKLFF
-,TRBV7-2,15,TRBJ1-3,-,TGTGCCAGCAGCCCCCCGAGGGGTTCTGGAAACACCATATATTTT,CASSPPRGSGNTIYF
-,TRBV4-3,15,TRBJ2-7,-,TGCGCCAGCAGCCAAGCCACCGACGGTTCCTACGAGCAGTACTTC,CASSQATDGSYEQYF
TRBD1,TRBV2,14,TRBJ2-7,-,TGTGCCAGCAGTAAACCCACAGGGGTGAACGAGCAGTACTTC,CASSKPTGVNEQYF
-,TRBV7-9,15,TRBJ1-2,-,TGTGCCAGCAGCTTACGGGGGGGCGAAAACTATGGCTACACCTTC,CASSLRGGENYGYTF
TRBD2,TRBV6-1,17,TRBJ2-1,-,TGTGCCAGCAGTCAAGGACTAGCGGGAGGGCCTTGGAATGAGCAGTTCTTC,CASSQGLAGGPWNEQFF
-,TRBV5-6,13,TRBJ2-7,-,TGTGCCAGCAGCTTATCCGCGGTCTACGAGCAGTACTTC,CASSLSAVYEQYF
-,TRBV27,16,TRBJ2-1,-,TGTGCCAGCAGTCCGTCCCTGGGACACCGATACAATGAGCAGTTCTTC,CASSPSLGHRYNEQFF
TRBD2,TRBV5-1,16,TRBJ2-7,-,TGCGCCAGCAGCCCGGGCAAACTAGCGGGATTTTACGAGCAGTACTTC,CASSPGKLAGFYEQYF
-,TRBV21-1,18,TRBJ2-5,-,TGTGCCAGCAGCAAACCACCCCCCGCGGGGGGCCTCCAAGAGACCCAGTACTTC,CASSKPPPAGGLQETQYF
TRBD1,TRBV29-1,13,TRBJ1-2,-,TGCAGCGCACGGGACAGGGGAGAGGATGGCTACACCTTC,CSARDRGEDGYTF
-,TRBV28,14,TRBJ2-7,-,TGTGCCAGCAGTTTATCCAATCAGGGGAACGAGCAGTACTTC,CASSLSNQGNEQYF
-,TRBV29-1,13,TRBJ2-2,-,TGCAGCGTTGGAAGCCCGAACACCGGGGAGCTGTTTTTT,CSVGSPNTGELFF
TRBD2,TRBV28,13,TRBJ2-7,-,TGTGCCAGCAGTCTAGCGGGAACCTACGAGCAGTACTTC,CASSLAGTYEQYF
-,TRBV7-9,13,TRBJ1-1,-,TGTGCCAGCAGCCCGGGGGGTGGCACTGAAGCTTTCTTT,CASSPGGGTEAFF
TRBD1,TRBV15,14,TRBJ2-2,-,TGTGCCACCAGCAAGGACAGGGGGCCCGGGGAGCTGTTTTTT,CATSKDRGPGELFF
-,TRBV5-1,14,TRBJ2-7,-,TGCGCCAGCAGCCCCCGGTCGCAGGGGGGAGAGCAGTACTTC,CASSPRSQGGEQYF